These 3 T cell receptor beta chains were sequenced from one sample in a study of T-cell reconstitution after alpha-beta-depleted transplantation in children. A library of TCRbeta sequences, prepared with unique molecular identifiers, was generated. TCRdb re-called the PCR reads through MiXCR, storing one row per CDR3 protein. This table holds about 350,000 distinct CDR3 sequences, roughly 14% found once. The sequencing here drew on PBMCs, taken from the stem cell graft. These receptors were taken from a human donor who donated a stem cell graft to a child with Fanconi anemia.

This clonotype has a handful of counts. The chain links TRBV20-1 to TRBJ2-4; maybe TRBD1 (6 bases). Germline CDR1 and CDR2: DFQATT and SNEGSKA (reference sequence). This CDR3 is 14 amino acids long. V was trimmed by 3 bases and J by 1 base, leaving 10 bases between them. CDR3 loop: CSASSGQAKNIQYF. The CDR3 DNA sequence: TGCAGTGCTAGTTCAGGACAGGCCAAAAACATTCAGTACTTC.

This sequence joins TRBV4-3 and TRBJ1-2; D perhaps matches TRBD1 (6 bases). From germline, CDR1 is LGHNA and CDR2 YSLEER. V lost 3 bases and J 5 bases, leaving 13 bases between the germline ends. The CDR3 spans 14 residues. This CDR3 reads CASSHQGGGYGYTF. Written as DNA, the CDR3 is TGCGCCAGCAGCCATCAGGGAGGGGGTTATGGCTACACCTTC.

The genes are TRBV5-1 and TRBJ2-2; D is uncertain. Germline V gives CDR1 SGHRS, CDR2 YFSETQ. With 1 base removed from V and 7 bases from J, the gap between germline ends came to 5 bases. The CDR3 loop spans 12 amino acids. Written as DNA, the CDR3 is TGCGCCAGCAGCTTGCCGGACGGGGAGCTGTTTTTT. Translation gives CASSLPDGELFF. Full variable domain (outside the CDR3, taken from reference TRBV5-1 and TRBJ2-2): KAGVTQTPRYLIKTRGQQVTLSCSPISGHRSVSWYQQTPGQGLQFLFEYFSETQRNKGNFPGRFSGRQFSNSRSEMNVSTLELGDSALYLCASSLPDGELFFGEGSRLTVL.